This TCR beta chain appears in the sequencing data of a study of T cell clones after liver transplantation. The wider study: TCRbeta sequencing after a pre-transplant mixed lymphocyte reaction identified graft-donor-reactive clones, later tracked in post-transplant blood.

Notes on the study in general: Post-transplant, graft-donor-reactive CD4 TCRbeta sequences in blood dropped significantly in 5 of 8 subjects. Compared with third party-reactive sequences, donor-reactive ones declined more, independent of withdrawal success.

Profiled with immunoSEQ multiplex PCR; TCRdb holds only in-frame clones, not every one. The sample has 9,500 to 11,000 clones; 60% to 85% are singletons. This clone was found a few times. Its specificity is not known. From germline, CDR1 is LNHDA and CDR2 SQIVND (reference sequence). J was trimmed by 7 bases and V by 6 bases; bases with no gene match: 5. There are 12 residues in the CDR3. The TCR sequence derives from a human patient who received a liver transplant. Some T cells may be transferred from the graft donor. The sequenced sample was CD4+ T cells from blood, obtained less than 33 months after liver transplant. The chain is built from TRBV19 and TRBJ1-1; 7 positions match TRBD1. The CDR3 DNA sequence: TGTGCCAGTAGAACAGGGGAGGGTGAAGCTTTCTTT. Protein product: CASRTGEGEAFF.